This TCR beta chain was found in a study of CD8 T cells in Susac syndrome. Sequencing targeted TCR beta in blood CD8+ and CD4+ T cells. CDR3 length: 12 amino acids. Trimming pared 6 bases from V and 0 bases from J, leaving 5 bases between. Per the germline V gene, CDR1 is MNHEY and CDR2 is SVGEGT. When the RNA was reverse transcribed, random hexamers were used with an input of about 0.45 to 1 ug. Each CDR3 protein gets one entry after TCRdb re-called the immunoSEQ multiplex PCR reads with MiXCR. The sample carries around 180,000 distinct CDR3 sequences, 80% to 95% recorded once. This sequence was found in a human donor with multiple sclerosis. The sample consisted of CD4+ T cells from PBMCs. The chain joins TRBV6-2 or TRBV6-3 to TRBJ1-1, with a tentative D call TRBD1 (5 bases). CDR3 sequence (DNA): TGTGCCAGCAGGGACATGAACACTGAAGCTTTCTTT. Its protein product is CASRDMNTEAFF.